This T cell receptor (beta chain) was profiled in a study of CD4 T cells in relation to SARS-CoV-2 and coronaviruses (dated by TCRdb to the early 2020s). Background for the entire study: The ViraFEST assay cultured PBMCs with antigen for 10 days, then sequenced TCR beta CDR3s to find antigen-specific clonal expansions. The negative reference condition was either a culture with an HIV-1 Nef peptide pool or a culture with no peptide. Shared crossreactive spike epitopes were mapped to their HLA restriction using patient-derived lymphoblastoid cell lines. The study assessed, at the TCR clonotype level, memory CD4+ T cell crossreactivity between SARS-CoV-2 and common cold coronavirus spike proteins. Samples from a few pre-COVID donors and the naive versus memory experiments were sequenced with the Adaptive Biotechnologies TCR-sequencing kit; other data were Illumina-based. A different, Illumina-based TCR-beta assay was used to sequence expansion assays from other donors in the study.

The CDR3 covers 16 residues, taking in both the cysteine and the phenylalanine. CDR3 DNA only is kept here, 48 bases in frame from base 1. The germline V gene (reference sequence) gives CDR1 as MNHEY and CDR2 as SMNVEV. The germline V and J ends show losses of 8 bases and 9 bases respectively, and no gene match explains 18 bases of the junction. Library preparation was by the immunoSEQ multiplex PCR assay. In the authors' own workflow: During preprocessing, nonproductive sequences were removed, as were CDR3s that did not start with C, did not end with F or W, or were shorter than 7 amino acids. Antigen-specific clonotypes were called with the MANAFEST web app, based on expansion relative to reference and other culture wells. To be counted as positive, a clone had to show significant expansion compared with the reference culture, at an FDR below 0.05, in 2 of 3 replicate wells. A further requirement for positive clones was significant expansion compared with all other tandem wells, along with an odds ratio above 5. CDR3 homology was measured as pairwise Levenshtein distance, computed with the stringdist R package after trimming three terminal residues from each end. Imported from immuneACCESS, the table was reduced by TCRdb to in-frame sequences with V and J called. These copies leave out some clones; in studies compared against another copy, an unresolved V gene accounts for under half, and the cause of the remainder is not known. The V and J calls and clone size are taken from that table; D and trimming were inferred from the DNA. This sample holds about 27,000 clones; around 67% were observed only once. Approximately 21% of the sample is taken by the ten largest.

Overall results and qualifications from the work: Crossreactive clones showed significantly weaker SARS-CoV-2-driven expansion than monoreactive clones, consistent with antigenic imprinting. Crossreactivity analysis was centred on spike protein, so crossreactivity against other viral proteins was not assessed. Approximately 69% of donors had memory CD4+ clonotypes that crossrecognized SARS-CoV-2 and at least one common cold coronavirus spike. Small numbers of patients and of tested TCRs were a limitation of the study. Because no donor provided both pre-pandemic and post-infection samples, tracing the source of pre-existing responses was limited.

Of note for this clone: Its antigen is still unknown. The input lacks base qualities; no much larger clone sits a single base away.

CD4+ T cells from unexposed donors were collected before the COVID-19 pandemic (2011-2018). After roughly 11 days of culture, CD4+ T cells were isolated with the EasySep CD4+ T cell isolation kit. As cell numbers permitted, CD4+ T cells from unexposed donors were tested for reactivity to SARS-CoV-2 S and N and to four common cold coronavirus spike pools. Each well held 1.5 million to 2 million PBMCs cultured in IMDM containing roughly 5.1% human AB serum and around 10 IU/ml IL-2. Half of the culture medium was replaced with fresh IL-2-containing medium on days 3 and 7. Each peptide culture condition was generally run in triplicate replicate wells. Leukapheresis product for the unexposed donors was purchased commercially. Ficoll-Paque PLUS gradient centrifugation was used to isolate PBMCs from either whole blood or leukapheresis product. PBMCs were either used fresh in the expansion assay or cryopreserved at -140 degrees C. The QIAamp Micro DNA Kit was used to extract genomic DNA from the CD4+ T cells.

This sequence originates from a human donor in good health. The sequence links TRBV27 to TRBJ1-1; TRBD1 aligns with 10 central bases. The sequencing input was CD4+ T cells from PBMCs, cultured in vitro. The CDR3 region: CASASPGQGPHRKAFF. The nucleotide sequence is TGTGCCAGCGCCAGTCCGGGACAGGGGCCCCACAGGAAAGCTTTCTTT.